These 4 T cell receptor beta chains originate from one sample sequenced in a study of early T cells in non-severe SARS-CoV-2 infection. TCRdb reprocessed the 5' RACE reads via MiXCR and lists one record per CDR3 protein. Here the sample spans some 57,000 distinct CDR3 sequences, under 11% being singletons. Sequencing was carried out using whole blood. Every receptor here comes from an adult who was a healthcare worker with PCR-confirmed SARS-CoV-2 infection or an uninfected control (not recorded which).

This clonotype was counted at least ten times. The V call is TRBV6-1, the J call TRBJ2-2; D remains ambiguous. The CDR3 consists of 13 residues. V lost 1 base and J lost 8, with 8 bases in between. Germline lookup yields CDR1 MNHNS and CDR2 SASEGT. The CDR3 spells CASSEGEAGELFF. The CDR3 DNA sequence: TGTGCCAGCAGTGAAGGTGAAGCAGGGGAGCTGTTTTTT.

This clonotype was seen a handful of times. The genes are TRBV20-1 and TRBJ1-3; D is ambiguous. CDR1 DFQATT and CDR2 SNEGSKA come from the germline V gene (reference sequence). V lost 6 bases, J lost 4 bases, and 7 bases lay in between. This CDR3 has 11 amino acids. The CDR3 DNA sequence: TGCAGTGCCCCCCGGGGAAACACCATATATTTT. This encodes CSAPRGNTIYF.

The chain carries TRBV5-6 and TRBJ2-6; tentatively, D is TRBD2 (6 bases). There are 15 residues in the CDR3. V was clipped by 5 bases and J by 10 bases, with 19 bases between them. Germline values: CDR1 SGHDT, CDR2 YYEEEE. The CDR3 bases are TGTGCCAGCAGGGGTGGAGTAGGGGACTCGAACGTCCTGACTTTC. Protein sequence: CASRGGVGDSNVLTF.

This clonotype was observed at least ten times. The V gene is TRBV11-2, the J gene TRBJ2-2; tentatively, D is TRBD2 (5 bases). Germline assignment: CDR1 SGHAT and CDR2 FQNNGV. V lost 5 bases to trimming and J lost 4 bases, with 11 bases between them. The CDR3 is 14 residues long. The DNA for the CDR3 is TGTGCCAGCAGCCAACCCCGGGGCACCGGGGAGCTGTTTTTT. Amino acids: CASSQPRGTGELFF. Full variable domain (rest looked up from reference TRBV11-2 and TRBJ2-2): EAGVAQSPRYKIIEKRQSVAFWCNPISGHATLYWYQQILGQGPKLLIQFQNNGVVDDSQLPKDRFSAERLKGVDSTLKIQPAKLEDSAVYLCASSQPRGTGELFFGEGSRLTVL.